This entry describes one T cell receptor beta chain. Its antigen is still unknown. Investigators reverse transcribed all isolated RNA, so they sequenced expressed TCRB transcripts. This table comes from immunoSEQ multiplex PCR, and its TCRdb copy is limited to in-frame clones, with some not included. The repertoire consists of some 360,000 clones, with about 20% occurring once and the leading ten covering 0.044%. The sample originates from a study of beta chain features in type 1 diabetes. The study's findings and limits: Among type 1 diabetes patients, VDJ junctions had fewer insertions and more deletions. Patients' naive, central memory and regulatory TCRB repertoires appeared more alike than those of healthy donors.

The V end was cut by 1 base, the J end by 4 bases, with 14 bases between. Per germline, CDR1 SGHTA and CDR2 FQGNSA. The CDR3 is 16 residues long. Via CD45RO/CCR7/CD25/CD127/CD95/CD27, cells of the CD4+ naive, central memory, regulatory and stem cell-like memory subsets were sorted. Populations isolated by sorting all had purity greater than 95%. The source is a woman younger than 35 in good health. This chain uses TRBV7-2 with TRBJ1-5, with D perhaps matching TRBD1 (5 bases). The source material was naive CD4+ T cells from blood. The CDR3 reads CASSLESGRVNQPQHF. CDR3 sequence (DNA): TGTGCCAGCAGCTTAGAGTCGGGCAGGGTTAATCAGCCCCAGCATTTT.